This TCR beta chain is drawn from a study of T cell clonotyping in hematopoietic cell transplantation. Study context: Cytoreduction preceded collection of pretransplant recipient samples.

Findings and caveats of the study: Pathologically expanded recipient clonotypes increased progressively from day 30 to day 180 as diversity fell. No sorting was done, leaving CD4 and CD8 contributions mixed.

Comment on this clone: The antigen is unknown.

Time point meaning: recipient sample about 28 days before transplant, after cytoreduction. The data were produced by immunoSEQ multiplex PCR, yet TCRdb's version contains in-frame clones alone and is incomplete. The data hold about 50,000 clones, with around 86% observed a single time. This specimen was peripheral blood mononuclear cells, taken before stem cell transplant. The clonotype originates from a man in his fifties or sixties with biphenotypic leukemia. Some clones in this sample may be carry-over from other donors' samples.

DNA of the CDR3: TGCGCCAGCAGCCAAGACGCGGGATCTGGGTATGGCTACACCTTC. It translates to CASSQDAGSGYGYTF. The chain combines TRBV4-1 with TRBJ1-2; D remains unclear. The V gene's germline CDR1 is MGHRA and CDR2 YSYEKL. The CDR3 extends over 15 amino acids. V was pared by 0 bases and J by 5 bases, with 13 bases between.